The 8 T cell receptor beta chains below were found in one sample sequenced in a study of T cell changes during pregnancy in multiple sclerosis. The method was immunoSEQ multiplex PCR; TCRdb's version includes in-frame clones alone and lacks a portion of them. The sample has about 46,000 clones; around 93% are singletons. This specimen was CD8+ T cells from peripheral blood mononuclear cells, taken in the first trimester of pregnancy. The source of these receptors is a female donor with multiple sclerosis, enrolled in a pregnancy study.

The chain has TRBV5-1 and TRBJ2-1; D perhaps matches TRBD2 (6 bases). Germline V lookup: CDR1 SGHRS, CDR2 YFSETQ. V was cut by 0 bases and J by 2 bases, with 15 bases left in between. CDR3 length: 17 residues. CDR3 DNA sequence: TGCGCCAGCAGCTTGGTATCGCGCGGGAATCCCTACAATGAGCAGTTCTTC. It specifies CASSLVSRGNPYNEQFF.

The chain joins TRBV19 to TRBJ2-2; a weak D match, TRBD1 (6 bases). Germline CDR1 is LNHDA and CDR2 is SQIVND (reference sequence). This CDR3 contains 14 residues. V lost 10 bases and J lost 0, with 12 bases in between. The CDR3: CATFNRANTGELFF. The CDR3 coding sequence is TGTGCCACCTTCAACAGGGCGAACACCGGGGAGCTGTTTTTT.

The CDR3, as DNA: TGTGCCAGCAGCTTAACGAGGTCGGGGACCGGGGAGCTGTTTTTT. Its translation is CASSLTRSGTGELFF. This chain connects TRBV7-9 to TRBJ2-2; possibly TRBD2 for D (5 bases). Germline V gene data show CDR1 as SEHNR and CDR2 as FQNEAQ (reference sequence). V was trimmed by 2 bases and J by 5 bases, leaving 12 bases between them. This CDR3 spans 15 amino acids. Full variable domain (missing parts from reference TRBV7-9 and TRBJ2-2): DTGVSQNPRHKITKRGQNVTFRCDPISEHNRLYWYRQTLGQGPEFLTYFQNEAQLEKSRLLSDRFSAERPKGSFSTLEIQRTEQGDSAMYLCASSLTRSGTGELFFGEGSRLTVL.

This chain joins TRBV2 and TRBJ2-2; no clear D gene. From germline, CDR1 is SNHLY and CDR2 FYNNEI. The CDR3 contains 16 residues. Trimming pared 2 bases from V and 0 bases from J, leaving 10 bases between. CDR3 region: CASSESWASNTGELFF. The CDR3 nucleotides are TGTGCCAGCAGTGAATCCTGGGCCTCGAACACCGGGGAGCTGTTTTTT. Together with reference TRBV2 and TRBJ2-2, the CDR3 gives the full variable domain: EPEVTQTPSHQVTQMGQEVILRCVPISNHLYFYWYRQILGQKVEFLVSFYNNEISEKSEIFDDQFSVERPDGSNFTLKIRSTKLEDSAMYFCASSESWASNTGELFFGEGSRLTVL.

V gene TRBV6-5 combines with J gene TRBJ2-5; TRBD2 is a possible D gene (7 bases). Germline V gives CDR1 MNHEY, CDR2 SVGAGI. CDR3 length: 15 residues. Between the trimmed V and J ends, which lost 6 bases and 1 base, there was a span of 15 bases. The CDR3 bases are TGTGCCAGCAGCCATAGGGGGGGAATCCAAGAGACCCAGTACTTC. Protein product: CASSHRGGIQETQYF.

The V call is TRBV13, the J call TRBJ2-1; D may be TRBD1 (5 bases). V was pared by 5 bases and J by 8 bases, with 10 bases between. This CDR3 has 12 amino acids. Germline V gene data show CDR1 as PRHDT and CDR2 as FYEKMQ (reference sequence). CDR3 protein: CASSQGADEQFF. Written as DNA, the CDR3 is TGTGCCAGCAGCCAAGGGGCGGATGAGCAGTTCTTC.

The chain combines TRBV5-1 with TRBJ1-2; D is ambiguous. The germline V gene encodes CDR1 SGHRS and CDR2 YFSETQ. There are 13 residues in the CDR3. V was trimmed by 7 bases and J by 1 base, leaving 11 bases between them. The CDR3 DNA reads TGCGCCAGCCTGGGAGAAGATAACTATGGCTACACCTTC. The encoded protein is CASLGEDNYGYTF.

The CDR3 nucleotides are TGTGCCAGCTCACCTACAGGGGGTTCTACCGGGGAGCTGTTTTTT. This gives the protein CASSPTGGSTGELFF. V and J are TRBV18 and TRBJ2-2; 8 bases line up with TRBD1. J gave up 5 bases and V 3 bases, and 5 bases lay outside the gene matches. The CDR3 has 15 amino acids. Germline V CDR1 and CDR2: KGHSH, LQKENI. Supplemented by reference TRBV18 and TRBJ2-2, the full variable domain reads NAGVMQNPRHLVRRRGQEARLRCSPMKGHSHVYWYRQLPEEGLKFMVYLQKENIIDESGMPKERFSAEFPKEGPSILRIQQVVRGDSAAYFCASSPTGGSTGELFFGEGSRLTVL.